This T cell receptor (beta chain) is from a study of Ad26.COV2.S vaccination and SARS-CoV-2 variants. In the study overall: In the study, Ad26.COV2.S was injected intramuscularly once, or twice 56 days apart. Study outcomes and limitations: Reported post-vaccination CD8+ and CD4+ T cell responses to spike showed substantial breadth.

With regard to this clone: Antigen specificity is unknown.

Method: immunoSEQ multiplex PCR; TCRdb's copy keeps in-frame clones and lacks some. The sample carries about 390,000 clones, 70% to 90% recorded once. CDR1 and CDR2 from the germline V gene are LGHDT and YNNKEL (reference sequence). The CDR3 runs 15 residues. V shed 4 bases and J shed 5 bases, with 17 bases lying between them. This sample's treatment: around 19 received Ad26.COV2.S at low or high dose, single or two shots; 5 received placebo; per-sample allocation not given. Specimens were obtained on day 63 following the first vaccine or placebo injection. The V and J genes are TRBV3-1 (or the pseudogene TRBV3-2) and TRBJ2-5, with D possibly being TRBD2 (5 bases). The source material was peripheral blood, sampled in a trial of Ad26.COV2.S vaccine versus placebo. The origin of this receptor is a person aged 18-65 years who received the Ad26.COV2.S COVID-19 vaccine or a placebo. The CDR3 here is CASSPTGSLGETQYF. The CDR3 DNA sequence: TGTGCCAGCAGCCCGACGGGGTCTCTGGGGGAGACCCAGTACTTC.